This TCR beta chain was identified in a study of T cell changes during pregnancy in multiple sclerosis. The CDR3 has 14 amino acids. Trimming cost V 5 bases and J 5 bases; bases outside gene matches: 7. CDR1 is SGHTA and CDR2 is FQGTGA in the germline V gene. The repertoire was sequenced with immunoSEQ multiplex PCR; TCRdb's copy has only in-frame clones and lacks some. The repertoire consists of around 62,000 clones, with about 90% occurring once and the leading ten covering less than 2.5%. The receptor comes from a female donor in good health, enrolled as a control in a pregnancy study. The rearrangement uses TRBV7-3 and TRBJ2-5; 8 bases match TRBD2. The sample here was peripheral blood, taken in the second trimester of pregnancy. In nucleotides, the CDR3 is TGTGCCAGCAGCCCAGGAAGCGGGGGTGAGACCCAGTACTTC. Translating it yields CASSPGSGGETQYF.